These T cell receptor beta chains were read from a single sample in a study of T cell responses to AZD1222 COVID-19 vaccine. Sequenced by immunoSEQ multiplex PCR; TCRdb stores in-frame clones only, minus some. The sample contains some 88,000 clones, 75% to 95% of which appear only once. The sequenced sample was peripheral blood, obtained 28 days after the second AZD1222 dose. Receptors were obtained from an adult who received the AZD1222 COVID-19 vaccine. CDR3s include the opening cysteine and the closing phenylalanine or tryptophan. A D gene is named only where the DNA matches it firmly. Clone size, where shown, is once, few, many, or a class for clones that have expanded.

D | J | V | size | DNA | CDR3
TRBD2 | TRBJ2-1 | TRBV14 | NA | TGTGCCAGCAGCCCCCTGGGAGTAGCGGGGGGGAATATATACAATGAGCAGTTCTTC | CASSPLGVAGGNIYNEQFF
TRBD1 | TRBJ1-1 | TRBV28 | NA | TGTGCCACGGCCCGGGACAGGATGACTGAAGCTTTCTTT | CATARDRMTEAFF
NA | TRBJ1-2 | TRBV9 | NA | TGTGCCAGCAGCGTAGGTTACGGGAGCTATGGCTACACCTTC | CASSVGYGSYGYTF
TRBD1 | TRBJ1-1 | TRBV28 | NA | TGTGCCAGCCAAGGACAGGGGATGAACACTGAAGCTTTCTTT | CASQGQGMNTEAFF
NA | TRBJ1-2 | TRBV27 | NA | TGTGCCAGCCGTATGGGCCCGGGCTATGGCTACACCTTC | CASRMGPGYGYTF
TRBD2 | TRBJ2-1 | TRBV7-2 | once | TGTGCCAGCAGCTTTAGCGGGGGCCCGAGGGAGCAGTTCTTC | CASSFSGGPREQFF
NA | TRBJ2-6 | TRBV5-1 | NA | TGCGCCAGCAGCTGGGCCCTCTCTGGGGCCAACGTCCTGACTTTC | CASSWALSGANVLTF
NA | TRBJ1-5 | TRBV5-6 | NA | TGTGCCAGCAGCTTGGGGGCTCGTGTAGGACAGCCCCAGCATTTT | CASSLGARVGQPQHF
NA | TRBJ1-4 | TRBV6-5 | NA | TGTGCCAGCAATCCGGGGTATGCAACTAATGAAAAACTGTTTTTT | CASNPGYATNEKLFF
NA | TRBJ1-2 | TRBV27 | NA | TGTGCCAGCAGTCCCCGGGGCCTCACAGGAAACTATGGCTACACCTTC | CASSPRGLTGNYGYTF